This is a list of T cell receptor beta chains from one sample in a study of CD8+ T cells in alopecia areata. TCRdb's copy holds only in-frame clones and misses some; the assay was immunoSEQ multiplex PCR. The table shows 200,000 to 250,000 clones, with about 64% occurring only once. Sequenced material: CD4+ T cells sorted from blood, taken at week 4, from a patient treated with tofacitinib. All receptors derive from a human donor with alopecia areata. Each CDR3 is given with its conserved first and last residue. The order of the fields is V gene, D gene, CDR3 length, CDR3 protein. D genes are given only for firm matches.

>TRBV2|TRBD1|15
CASSGTGQGTDTQYF
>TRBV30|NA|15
CAWSVLSAVNTEAFF
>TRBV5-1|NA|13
CASGGGGSYEQYF
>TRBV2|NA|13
CASHRDSTYEQYF
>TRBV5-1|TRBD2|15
CASSLGERGLNEQFF
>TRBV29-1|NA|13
CSVKHGRDTEAFF
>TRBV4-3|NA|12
CASSHDSTEAFF
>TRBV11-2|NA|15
CASSLGFAGSREQYF
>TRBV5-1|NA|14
CASSLGGEGYGYTF
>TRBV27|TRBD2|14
CASTPAGGPYEQYF
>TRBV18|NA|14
CASSSQEYTDTQYF
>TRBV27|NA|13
CASRTGLGNTIYF
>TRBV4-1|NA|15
CASSQWSADYNEQFF
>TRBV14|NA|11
CASSQVHEQFF
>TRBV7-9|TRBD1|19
CASLGPGTGGLAGANVLTF
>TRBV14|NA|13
CASSQIEWTEAFF
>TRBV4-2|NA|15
CASSHPGTSNTEAFF
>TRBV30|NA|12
CAWSVLRYGYTF
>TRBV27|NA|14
CASTAGHLGSPLHF
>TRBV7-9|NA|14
CASSPNTGPHGYTF